A single sample is the source of the 10 T cell receptor beta chains below, sequenced in a study of blood T cell repertoires in COVID-19. Clones were sequenced by immunoSEQ multiplex PCR, and TCRdb holds only the in-frame ones, with some missing. Here the sample spans some 46,000 clones, 80% to 90% being singletons. Sequenced: peripheral blood. The receptors here all came from a woman aged 80 or over with acute or convalescent COVID-19.

The rearrangement joins TRBV10-3 to TRBJ1-1; tentative D call: TRBD1 (6 bases). Germline lookup yields CDR1 ENHRY and CDR2 SYGVKD. The CDR3 length is 13 residues. Trimming stripped 5 bases from V and 6 bases from J, with 13 bases between. The CDR3 region is CAISNQGPSEAFF. For the CDR3, the DNA is TGTGCCATCAGTAACCAGGGGCCATCTGAAGCTTTCTTT.

The CDR3: CTSSQDHMRGGGPTNEKLFF. CDR3 DNA: TGCACCAGCAGCCAAGATCATATGAGGGGGGGAGGGCCAACTAATGAAAAACTGTTTTTT. The chain links TRBV1 to TRBJ1-4. TRBV1 is reported as a pseudogene. The CDR3 loop spans 20 amino acids.

The chain combines TRBV10-1 with TRBJ1-6, with D unresolved. Deletions cut 7 bases from V and 10 bases from J, with 8 bases between. The CDR3 totals 11 residues. Germline V lookup: CDR1 WNHNN, CDR2 SYGVQD (reference sequence). The CDR3 spells CASIIQSPLHF. CDR3 DNA: TGCGCCAGCATAATCCAGTCACCCCTCCACTTT.

The chain is built from TRBV6-4 and TRBJ2-2; D perhaps matches TRBD1 (6 bases). The CDR3 runs 16 residues. V was cut by 6 bases and J by 2 bases, with 16 bases left in between. Germline CDR1 and CDR2: MRHNA and SNTAGT. CDR3 amino acids: CASSARGPSNTGELFF. The CDR3 nucleotides are TGTGCCAGCAGCGCCAGGGGCCCCTCTAACACCGGGGAGCTGTTTTTT.

V is TRBV5-6 and J is TRBJ2-5, with 9 positions matching TRBD1. This CDR3 spans 16 amino acids. Germline assignment: CDR1 SGHDT and CDR2 YYEEEE. V shed 0 bases, J shed 4 bases, and the junction held 7 bases outside the gene matches. CDR3 residues: CASSLGVGTGLETQYF. DNA for the CDR3: TGTGCCAGCAGCTTGGGGGTCGGGACAGGGTTAGAGACCCAGTACTTC.

This clone has only a few counts. The chain uses TRBV5-1 and TRBJ1-5, with 7 bases identical to TRBD1. The CDR3 runs to 14 residues. With 4 bases clipped from V and 0 bases from J, the junction kept 1 base outside the gene matches. Germline CDR1 reads SGHRS; CDR2 reads YFSETQ. In DNA form, the CDR3 reads TGCGCCAGCAGCAGGGACAGTAGCAATCAGCCCCAGCATTTT. This encodes CASSRDSSNQPQHF.

This clone showed up just a few times. The chain combines TRBV11-3 with TRBJ2-2, with 9 bases matching TRBD2. V lost 5 bases and J lost 4; bases outside the gene matches: 11. The germline V gene has CDR1 SGHNT and CDR2 YENEEA. The CDR3 spans 17 residues. The chain's CDR3 is CASSPEGRGGRTGELFF. CDR3 DNA: TGTGCCAGCAGCCCCGAAGGGCGGGGGGGACGCACCGGGGAGCTGTTTTTT. The whole variable domain, remainder taken from reference TRBV11-3 and TRBJ2-2, is EAGVVQSPRYKIIEKKQPVAFWCNPISGHNTLYWYLQNLGQGPELLIRYENEEAVDDSQLPKDRFSAERLKGVDSTLKIQPAELGDSAVYLCASSPEGRGGRTGELFFGEGSRLTVL.

CDR3 DNA: TGTGCCAGCGCCCCCGCCCCTGGGCGGGGGGCGAACAATGAGCAGTTCTTC. It yields the protein CASAPAPGRGANNEQFF. V gene TRBV2 combines with J gene TRBJ2-1; 8 nucleotides agree with TRBD2. The CDR3 covers 17 residues. The germline V gene has CDR1 SNHLY and CDR2 FYNNEI. Unmatched junction bases numbered 17, after V lost 8 bases and J lost 5 bases.

This clone is a singleton in its sample. The chain carries TRBV19 and TRBJ1-2; 7 nucleotides line up with TRBD1. Germline V gives CDR1 LNHDA, CDR2 SQIVND (reference sequence). The CDR3 has 14 amino acids. J lost 7 bases, V lost 4 bases, and 9 bases had no gene match. The CDR3 DNA reads as TGTGCCAGTAGTACGAGACAGGGTGTAGGTGGCTACACCTTC. It codes for CASSTRQGVGGYTF.

The rearrangement joins TRBV19 to TRBJ1-5, with no clear D. CDR1 is LNHDA, CDR2 SQIVND, per germline (reference sequence). V lost 3 bases and J lost 4, with 10 bases in between. The CDR3 runs to 14 residues. The CDR3 sequence: CASSISRNNQPQHF. The CDR3 DNA reads TGTGCCAGTAGTATTTCCAGAAATAATCAGCCCCAGCATTTT.